The entry that follows covers one T cell receptor beta chain sequence. The antigen is undetermined. This specimen belongs to a study of cytomegalovirus exposure and HLA in healthy donors. Study-wide background: An early release of data contained approximately 85 million unique TCRs, which came from HLA-typed donors.

Findings of the study overall: 164 TCR beta chains were listed as cytomegalovirus-associated. One cluster of highly shared sequence variants probably arose as a sequencing artifact.

Amplification used 60 Vbeta primers and 13 Jbeta primers. Profiling relied on immunoSEQ multiplex PCR, and the TCRdb table lists in-frame clones only, not all of them. Here the sample spans about 200,000 clones, around three quarters being singletons. Sequenced input: PBMCs. This TCR was recovered from a young man in good health and CMV-seronegative.

CDR3 bases: TGCGCCAGCAGCATTGCGGGAGGCACAGATACGCAGTATTTT. It is translated as CASSIAGGTDTQYF. The chain is built from TRBV5-1 and TRBJ2-3; 7 nucleotides match TRBD2. This CDR3 comprises 14 residues. The germline V gene encodes CDR1 SGHRS and CDR2 YFSETQ. V shed 4 bases, J shed 1 base, and the junction held 3 bases outside the gene matches.